What follows is one TCR beta chain and its context. The authors' processing: How many nucleated cells were present was estimated from reference gene primer amplification. Using immunoSEQ multiplex PCR, the repertoire was profiled, and TCRdb retains in-frame clones only, with some absent. V and J calls and clone size are copied from that table; D and trimming were computed from the DNA. Among 52,000 or so clones listed, more than 85% were seen once. In germline, CDR1 is SGHKS, CDR2 YYEKEE (reference sequence). V was pared by 4 bases and J by 7 bases, with 8 bases of the junction left unmatched. The CDR3 sequence is 16 residues long. These data are taken from a study of blood T cell repertoires in COVID-19.

The sequence came from a middle-aged man with acute or convalescent COVID-19. Sequenced sample: peripheral blood. V gene TRBV5-5 combines with J gene TRBJ2-1; 13 bases match TRBD2. CDR3 sequence reads: CASSAGLAGVKNEQFF. The CDR3, as DNA: TGTGCCAGCAGCGCAGGACTAGCGGGAGTTAAGAATGAGCAGTTCTTC.